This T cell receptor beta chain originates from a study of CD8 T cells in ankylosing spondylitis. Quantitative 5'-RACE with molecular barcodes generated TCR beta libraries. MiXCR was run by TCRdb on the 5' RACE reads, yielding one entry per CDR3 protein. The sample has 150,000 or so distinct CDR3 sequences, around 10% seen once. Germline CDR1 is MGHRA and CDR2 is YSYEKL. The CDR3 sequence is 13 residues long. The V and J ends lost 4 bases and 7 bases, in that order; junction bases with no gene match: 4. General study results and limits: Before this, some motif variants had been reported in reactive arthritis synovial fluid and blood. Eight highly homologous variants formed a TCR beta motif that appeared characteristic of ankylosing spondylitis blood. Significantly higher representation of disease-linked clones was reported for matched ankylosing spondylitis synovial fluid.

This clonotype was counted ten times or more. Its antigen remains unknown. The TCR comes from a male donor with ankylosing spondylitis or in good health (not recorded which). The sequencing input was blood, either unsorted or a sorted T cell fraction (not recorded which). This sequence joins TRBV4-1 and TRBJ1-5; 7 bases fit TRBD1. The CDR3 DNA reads TGCGCCAGCAGCCGGCCAGGGGGGCAGCCCCAGCATTTT. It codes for CASSRPGGQPQHF.